The 13 T cell receptor beta chains presented below share a single source sample, sequenced in a study of T cells after yellow fever vaccination. TCRdb ran MiXCR on the 5' RACE reads and lists one entry per CDR3 protein. Found here are around 200,000 distinct CDR3 sequences, 11% of them singletons; the top ten hold 35% to 45%. The material was CD8+ T cells sorted from PBMCs, obtained 15 days after the yellow fever booster vaccination. The receptor source for this set is a man between 18 and 29 years old who received the YFV17D yellow fever vaccine.

This chain joins TRBV29-1 and TRBJ1-1; D call uncertain. This CDR3 has 14 residues. The V end lost 7 bases, the J end lost 1 base, and 16 bases lay between the germline ends. Germline V gene data show CDR1 as SQVTM and CDR2 as ANQGSEA. The CDR3 protein is CSANLGSKNTEAFF. The CDR3 nucleotides read TGCAGCGCTAATCTGGGCAGCAAGAACACTGAAGCTTTCTTT.

The chain carries TRBV7-9 and TRBJ2-3; unclear D gene. CDR3 length equals 16 residues. The ends were cut back, 3 bases at V and 0 bases at J, with 13 bases in the middle. CDR1 is SEHNR and CDR2 is FQNEAQ in the germline V gene (reference sequence). The CDR3 nucleotides are TGTGCCAGCAGCTTTTATCCAGAATCTAGCACAGATACGCAGTATTTT. Amino acid sequence: CASSFYPESSTDTQYF.

The chain has TRBV6-5 and TRBJ1-2; weak D call: TRBD1 (6 bases). This CDR3 is 14 amino acids long. Germline V gene sequence: CDR1 MNHEY, CDR2 SVGAGI. V lost 3 bases, J lost 7 bases, and 15 bases lay in between. For the CDR3, the DNA is TGTGCCAGCAGTTATACGTGGGGGGCGCTTGGCTACACCTTC. The encoded protein is CASSYTWGALGYTF.

This clonotype was seen ten or more times. The chain recombines TRBV6-1 with TRBJ2-2, with D uncertain. Trimming shortened V by 5 bases and J by 7 bases, and 8 bases separated the two germline ends. This CDR3 has 12 residues. From germline, CDR1 is MNHNS and CDR2 SASEGT. Here the CDR3 DNA reads TGTGCCAGCAGTCTCCATGGCGGGGAGCTGTTTTTT. Translated, it gives CASSLHGGELFF.

The sample holds a few counts of this clonotype. The chain is built from TRBV4-3 and TRBJ2-2; perhaps TRBD2 as D (7 bases). CDR1 and CDR2 (germline): LGHNA, YSLEER. Trimming removed 1 base from V and 2 bases from J, with 11 bases in between. The CDR3 extends over 16 amino acids. This CDR3 is CASSQGAGANTGELFF. The CDR3 DNA sequence: TGCGCCAGCAGCCAAGGGGCGGGGGCTAACACCGGGGAGCTGTTTTTT.

The table lists this clonotype with a few counts. The chain employs TRBV7-9 and TRBJ2-2, with TRBD1 matching over 7 bases. CDR3 size: 16 residues. After removal of 6 bases from V and 0 bases from J, the junction contained 7 bases not matched to a gene. Germline loops: CDR1 SEHNR, CDR2 FQNEAQ (reference sequence). The CDR3 loop is CASSSSGTANTGELFF. The CDR3 DNA is TGTGCCAGCAGTTCCTCCGGGACAGCGAACACCGGGGAGCTGTTTTTT.

The rearrangement uses TRBV11-2 and TRBJ2-7; TRBD1 aligns across 11 bases. CDR1 is SGHAT and CDR2 is FQNNGV in the germline V gene. V was pared by 0 bases and J by 3 bases, with 1 base of the junction left unmatched. This CDR3 is 15 amino acids long. CDR3 nucleotides: TGTGCCAGCAGCTTAGAGGACAGGGGGCTCTACGAGCAGTACTTC. As protein: CASSLEDRGLYEQYF.

This clonotype was detected a few times. The chain joins TRBV4-2 to TRBJ1-1, with D uncertain. The germline CDR1 and CDR2 sequences are LGHNA and YNFKEQ. The CDR3 consists of 15 residues. Trimming removed 1 base from V and 3 bases from J, with 12 bases in between. CDR3 DNA sequence: TGTGCCAGCAGCCAAGCCGCGCAGGTCTACACTGAAGCTTTCTTT. Its translation: CASSQAAQVYTEAFF.

This clonotype has at least ten counts. The CDR3: CASKPGLAGGGTDTQYF. The DNA for the CDR3 is TGTGCCAGCAAACCGGGACTAGCGGGGGGAGGTACAGATACGCAGTATTTT. V usage is TRBV28 and J usage is TRBJ2-3; 15 bases are a match to TRBD2. Germline V gives CDR1 MDHEN, CDR2 SYDVKM. The J segment lost 3 bases and the V segment lost 7 bases, leaving 8 bases of the junction unmatched. The CDR3 loop spans 17 amino acids.

The sample holds a few counts of this clonotype. The chain couples TRBV27 to TRBJ1-5; the match to TRBD1 covers 7 bases. V gave up 6 bases and J gave up 5 bases; unmatched junction bases: 7. CDR3 length: 14 residues. Germline V gene sequence: CDR1 MNHEY, CDR2 SMNVEV (reference sequence). CDR3 residues: CASRPQGTHQPQHF. Here the CDR3 DNA reads TGTGCCAGCAGACCACAGGGGACCCATCAGCCCCAGCATTTT.

Many counts were recorded for this clonotype. The chain joins TRBV27 to TRBJ1-1; TRBD1 agrees at 7 bases. The germline V gene encodes CDR1 MNHEY and CDR2 SMNVEV (reference sequence). V lost 6 bases and J lost 4; bases outside the gene matches: 5. This CDR3 has 13 amino acids. The CDR3 nucleotides read TGTGCCAGCAGCTTTCCAGGGGGCACTGAAGCTTTCTTT. Amino acids: CASSFPGGTEAFF.

The rearrangement uses TRBV12-3 or TRBV12-4 and TRBJ2-2; 9 positions agree with TRBD1. This CDR3 contains 16 residues. J was trimmed by 4 bases and V by 7 bases; bases with no gene match: 10. CDR3 nucleotide sequence: TGTGCCAGCACGGAGGCCGGGACAGGGTCCACCGGGGAGCTGTTTTTT. It codes for CASTEAGTGSTGELFF.

V gene TRBV27 combines with J gene TRBJ1-2; 8 nucleotides align to TRBD1. CDR3 length: 13 residues. Germline V gene lookup returns CDR1 MNHEY and CDR2 SMNVEV (reference sequence). Trimming took 8 bases from V and 6 from J; bases not matched to a gene: 8. CDR3 sequence reads: CASWTGFGNGYTF. CDR3 DNA: TGTGCCAGCTGGACAGGGTTCGGGAATGGCTACACCTTC.